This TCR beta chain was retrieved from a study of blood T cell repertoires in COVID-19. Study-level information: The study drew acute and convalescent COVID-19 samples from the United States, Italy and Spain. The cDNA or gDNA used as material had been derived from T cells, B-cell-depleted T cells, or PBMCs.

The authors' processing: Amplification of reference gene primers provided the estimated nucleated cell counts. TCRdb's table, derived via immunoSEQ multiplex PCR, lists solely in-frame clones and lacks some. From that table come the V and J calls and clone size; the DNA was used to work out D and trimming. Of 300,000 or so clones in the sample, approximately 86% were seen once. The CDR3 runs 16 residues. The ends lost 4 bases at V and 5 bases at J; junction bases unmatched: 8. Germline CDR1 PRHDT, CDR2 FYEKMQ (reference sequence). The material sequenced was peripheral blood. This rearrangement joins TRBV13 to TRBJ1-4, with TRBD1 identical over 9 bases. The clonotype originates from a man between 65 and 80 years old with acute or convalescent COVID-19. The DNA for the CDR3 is TGTGCCAGCAGCTCGAGGAGACAGGGGGGAAATGAAAAACTGTTTTTT. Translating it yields CASSSRRQGGNEKLFF.